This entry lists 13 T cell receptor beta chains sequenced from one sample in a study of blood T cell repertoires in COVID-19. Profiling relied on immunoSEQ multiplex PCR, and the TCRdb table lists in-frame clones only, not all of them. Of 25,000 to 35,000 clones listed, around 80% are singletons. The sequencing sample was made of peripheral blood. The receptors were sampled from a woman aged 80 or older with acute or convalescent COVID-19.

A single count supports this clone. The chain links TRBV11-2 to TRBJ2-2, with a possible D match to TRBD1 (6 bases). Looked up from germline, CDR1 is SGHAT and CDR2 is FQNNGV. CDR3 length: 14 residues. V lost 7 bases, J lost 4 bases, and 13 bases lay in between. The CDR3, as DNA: TGTGCCAGCACCAGGGGTTGGGGCACCGGGGAGCTGTTTTTT. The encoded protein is CASTRGWGTGELFF.

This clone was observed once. DNA of the CDR3: TGTGCCAGCAGTTACGGAGCGAACGCACGAGGAGGAAACACCATATATTTT. This codes for CASSYGANARGGNTIYF. V gene TRBV6-2 or TRBV6-3 combines with J gene TRBJ1-3; unclear D gene. This CDR3 contains 17 residues. V gave up 2 bases and J gave up 4 bases, with 18 bases separating them. Germline CDR1 reads MNHEY; CDR2 reads SVGEGT.

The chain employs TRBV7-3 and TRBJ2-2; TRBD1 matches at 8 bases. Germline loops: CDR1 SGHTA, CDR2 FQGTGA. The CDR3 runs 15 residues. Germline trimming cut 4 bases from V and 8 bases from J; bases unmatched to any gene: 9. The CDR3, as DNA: TGTGCCAGCAGCTCCTCCCCAGGGGGCTTTGGGGAGCTGTTTTTT. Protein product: CASSSSPGGFGELFF.

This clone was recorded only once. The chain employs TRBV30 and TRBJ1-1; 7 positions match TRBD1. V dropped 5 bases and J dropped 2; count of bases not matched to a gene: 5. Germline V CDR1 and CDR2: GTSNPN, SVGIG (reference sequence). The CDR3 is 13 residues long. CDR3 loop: CAWDRASNTEAFF. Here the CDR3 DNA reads TGTGCCTGGGACAGGGCTTCAAACACTGAAGCTTTCTTT.

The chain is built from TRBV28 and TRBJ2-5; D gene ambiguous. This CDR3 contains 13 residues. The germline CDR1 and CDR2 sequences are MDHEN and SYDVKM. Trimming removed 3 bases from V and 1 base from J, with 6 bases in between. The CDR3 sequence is CASSFGIQETQYF. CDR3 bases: TGTGCCAGCAGTTTCGGTATCCAAGAGACCCAGTACTTC. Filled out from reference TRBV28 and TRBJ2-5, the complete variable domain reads DVKVTQSSRYLVKRTGEKVFLECVQDMDHENMFWYRQDPGLGLRLIYFSYDVKMKEKGDIPEGYSVSREKKERFSLILESASTNQTSMYLCASSFGIQETQYFGPGTRLLVL.

CDR3 region: CASSIFGGDSYNEQFF. In DNA form, the CDR3 reads TGTGCCAGTAGTATCTTTGGCGGGGACTCCTACAATGAGCAGTTCTTC. This chain joins TRBV19 and TRBJ2-1, with D possibly being TRBD2 (6 bases). This CDR3 contains 16 residues. Trimming removed 3 bases at V and 0 bases at J, with 12 bases between. Germline CDR1 LNHDA, CDR2 SQIVND (reference sequence).

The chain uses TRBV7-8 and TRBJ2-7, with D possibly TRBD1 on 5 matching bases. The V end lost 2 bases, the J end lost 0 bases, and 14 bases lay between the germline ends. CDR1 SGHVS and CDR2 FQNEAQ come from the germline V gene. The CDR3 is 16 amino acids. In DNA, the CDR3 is TGTGCCAGCAGCTTAATAGGACAAATGAGCTCCTACGAGCAGTACTTC. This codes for CASSLIGQMSSYEQYF.

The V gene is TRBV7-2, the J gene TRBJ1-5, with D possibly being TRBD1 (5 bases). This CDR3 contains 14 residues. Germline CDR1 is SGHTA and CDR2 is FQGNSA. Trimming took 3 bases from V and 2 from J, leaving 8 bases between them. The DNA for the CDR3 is TGTGCCAGCAGCTTGACAGAGGGCAATCAGCCCCAGCATTTT. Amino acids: CASSLTEGNQPQHF.

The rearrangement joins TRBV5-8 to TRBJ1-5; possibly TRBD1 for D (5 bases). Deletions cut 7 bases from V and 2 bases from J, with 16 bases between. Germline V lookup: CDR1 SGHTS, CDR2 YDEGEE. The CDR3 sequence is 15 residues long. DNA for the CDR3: TGTGCCAGCCTACATCTCGGGGGGGGCAATCAGCCCCAGCATTTT. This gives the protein CASLHLGGGNQPQHF.

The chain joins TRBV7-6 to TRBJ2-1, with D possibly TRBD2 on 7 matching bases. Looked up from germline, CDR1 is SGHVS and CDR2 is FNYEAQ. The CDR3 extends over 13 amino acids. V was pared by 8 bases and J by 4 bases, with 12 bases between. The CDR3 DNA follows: TGTGCCAGCTCGCGGGGGCCGTACAATGAGCAGTTCTTC. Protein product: CASSRGPYNEQFF.

The CDR3 bases are TGTGCCAGCAGCCAGCCCGGGACTAGCGGGGGGGCGGTAGATACGCAGTATTTT. Translating it yields CASSQPGTSGGAVDTQYF. V and J are TRBV4-2 and TRBJ2-3, with TRBD2 identical over 16 bases. Germline CDR1 is LGHNA and CDR2 is YNFKEQ. The junction had 8 bases not matched to a gene; V was cut back by 3 bases and J by 5 bases. The CDR3 is made up of 18 amino acids.

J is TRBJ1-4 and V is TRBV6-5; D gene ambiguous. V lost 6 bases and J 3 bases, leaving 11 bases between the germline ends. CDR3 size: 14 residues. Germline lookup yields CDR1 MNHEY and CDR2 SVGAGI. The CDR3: CASRFLNPNEKLFF. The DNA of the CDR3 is TGTGCCAGCAGATTCCTAAACCCTAATGAAAAACTGTTTTTT.

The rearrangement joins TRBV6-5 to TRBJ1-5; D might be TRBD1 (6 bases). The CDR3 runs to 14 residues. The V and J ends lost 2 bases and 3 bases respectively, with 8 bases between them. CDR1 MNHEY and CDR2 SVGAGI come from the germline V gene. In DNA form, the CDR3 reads TGTGCCAGCAGTTACGACAGGCTCAATCAGCCCCAGCATTTT. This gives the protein CASSYDRLNQPQHF.